This T cell receptor beta chain was found in a study of T cell responses to AZD1222 COVID-19 vaccine. Findings and limits, study-wide: In all cases, repertoires were sampled only after the peak T cell response.

The data were produced by immunoSEQ multiplex PCR, yet TCRdb's version contains in-frame clones alone and is incomplete. The table has about 130,000 clones, roughly nine tenths seen once. As for this clone: No antigen is known for it.

CDR1 is SNHLY and CDR2 is FYNNEI in the germline V gene. V lost 6 bases, J lost 5 bases, and 16 bases lay in between. CDR3 size: 14 residues. The rearrangement links TRBV2 to TRBJ1-1; D might be TRBD1 (5 bases). The sequencing used peripheral blood, collected on day 0 of AZD1222 vaccination. The origin of this receptor is an adult in good health. CDR3 amino acids: CASRPREGRTEAFF. DNA of the CDR3: TGTGCCAGCAGGCCCAGGGAGGGTAGGACTGAAGCTTTCTTT.